This T cell receptor beta chain was obtained from a study of T-cell reconstitution after alpha-beta-depleted transplantation in children. Study-wide points: T-cell counts and diversity at one year post-transplant came mainly from newly produced T cells. Approximately two months post-transplant, alpha-beta T cells reportedly originated from several hundred expanded graft clones.

A TCRbeta library incorporating unique molecular identifiers was prepared. TCRdb re-derived calls from the PCR reads in MiXCR, one entry per CDR3 protein. The sample includes about 830,000 distinct CDR3 sequences, 16% of them seen just once. As for this clonotype: What it binds is not known.

Germline V CDR1 and CDR2: MGHRA, YSYEKL. The CDR3 consists of 17 residues. The junction had 9 bases not matched to a gene; V was cut back by 2 bases and J by 2 bases. The TCR comes from a male patient younger than 18 who had a stem cell transplant for acute lymphoblastic leukemia, so the T cells may come from the graft donor. Sequencing used PBMCs, mostly from graft donor cells, obtained 360 days after TCRalphabeta/CD19-depleted stem cell transplant. This chain uses TRBV4-1 with TRBJ2-3; 8 bases align to TRBD2. The CDR3 is CASSQTLLAGSTDTQYF. In nucleotides, the CDR3 is TGCGCCAGCAGCCAAACTCTGCTAGCGGGCTCCACAGATACGCAGTATTTT.